The 30 T cell receptor beta chains presented below share a single source sample, sequenced in a study of shared clonotypes between healthy human individuals. Profiled with immunoSEQ multiplex PCR; TCRdb holds only in-frame clones, not every one. The repertoire holds 2,500,000 or so clones, with roughly nine tenths as singletons. What was sequenced was naive CD4+ T cells sorted from blood. Subset described: CD45RA+ positively selected. These receptors were obtained from a man between 18 and 35 years old in good health.

V gene TRBV5-4 combines with J gene TRBJ2-2, with 7 bases fitting TRBD1. Trimming cost V 4 bases and J 0 bases; bases outside gene matches: 6. CDR3 length equals 16 residues. Germline V gives CDR1 SGHNT, CDR2 YYREEE (reference sequence). CDR3 DNA: TGTGCCAGCAGCCTGGACAGGCTTGCGAACACCGGGGAGCTGTTTTTT. This codes for CASSLDRLANTGELFF. Full variable domain (missing parts from reference TRBV5-4 and TRBJ2-2): ETGVTQSPTHLIKTRGQQVTLRCSSQSGHNTVSWYQQALGQGPQFIFQYYREEENGRGNFPPRFSGLQFPNYSSELNVNALELDDSALYLCASSLDRLANTGELFFGEGSRLTVL.

The V gene is TRBV19, the J gene TRBJ2-3; the D gene is possibly TRBD2 (5 bases). The CDR3 spans 12 residues. V was cut by 7 bases and J by 5 bases, with 10 bases left in between. The germline V gene has CDR1 LNHDA and CDR2 SQIVND (reference sequence). CDR3 sequence (DNA): TGTGCCAGTACCACCCGGGGAGATACGCAGTATTTT. Protein: CASTTRGDTQYF.

The genes are TRBV18 and TRBJ2-5; D remains unclear. The germline gives CDR1 KGHSH, CDR2 LQKENI. The CDR3 is 16 residues long. Trimming removed 6 bases at V and 5 bases at J, with 22 bases between. The CDR3 DNA is TGTGCCAGCTCCCAAAATAGTCCCGTTTTGGGGGAGACCCAGTACTTC. This translates into CASSQNSPVLGETQYF.

The chain has TRBV28 and TRBJ2-5; 7 bases match TRBD1. Germline CDR1 MDHEN, CDR2 SYDVKM. This CDR3 has 14 residues. The V segment lost 3 bases and the J segment 4 bases; nucleotides outside the gene matches: 5. In nucleotides, the CDR3 is TGTGCCAGCAGTTTTCAGGACAGGTTAGAGACCCAGTACTTC. Amino acid sequence: CASSFQDRLETQYF.

The genes are TRBV4-1 and TRBJ2-1; TRBD2 agrees at 9 bases. This CDR3 has 16 amino acids. Germline assignment: CDR1 MGHRA and CDR2 YSYEKL. Trimming at V came to 0 bases and at J to 7 bases, leaving 7 bases not matched to a gene. The CDR3 bases are TGCGCCAGCAGCCAAGATGGGCGGGGGGGCTGGAATGAGCAGTTCTTC. Its translation: CASSQDGRGGWNEQFF.

V is TRBV30 and J is TRBJ1-1; D not certain. Trimming cost V 0 bases and J 5 bases, with 13 bases left between them. The CDR3 has 14 amino acids. Germline V gives CDR1 GTSNPN, CDR2 SVGIG (reference sequence). Written as DNA, the CDR3 is TGTGCCTGGAGTGTACAAGGGCAGTGGACTGAAGCTTTCTTT. Its translation is CAWSVQGQWTEAFF. Looking up the rest from reference TRBV30 and TRBJ1-1 gives the full variable domain: SQTIHQWPATLVQPVGSPLSLECTVEGTSNPNLYWYRQAAGRGLQLLFYSVGIGQISSEVPQNLSASRPQDRQFILSSKKLLLSDSGFYLCAWSVQGQWTEAFFGQGTRLTVV.

In its sample, this clone was seen once. The chain employs TRBV5-1 and TRBJ1-1; TRBD1 might be the D (5 bases). V was clipped by 4 bases and J by 5 bases, with 12 bases between them. Germline-derived CDR1 and CDR2 are SGHRS and YFSETQ. This CDR3 is built from 13 residues. The CDR3 coding sequence is TGCGCCAGCAGCGTTGGGAGGGGAACTGAAGCTTTCTTT. Translated: CASSVGRGTEAFF.

The rearrangement joins TRBV15 to TRBJ1-2; D is uncertain. CDR1 LNHNV and CDR2 YYDKDF come from the germline V gene (reference sequence). Trimming cost V 6 bases and J 1 base, with 12 bases left between them. The CDR3 is made up of 14 amino acids. The chain's CDR3 is CATSGPGVNYGYTF. The CDR3 nucleotides read TGTGCCACCAGTGGGCCAGGAGTTAACTATGGCTACACCTTC.

The chain has TRBV5-4 and TRBJ1-2; 12 nucleotides agree with TRBD1. Germline lookup yields CDR1 SGHNT and CDR2 YYREEE (reference sequence). V shed 5 bases and J 5 bases; nucleotides not matched to a gene: 7. The CDR3 length is 15 residues. The chain's CDR3 is CASSIGTGGAYGYTF. Written as DNA, the CDR3 is TGTGCCAGCAGTATAGGGACAGGGGGCGCGTATGGCTACACCTTC.

The chain combines TRBV19 with TRBJ1-1; 7 bases are shared with TRBD1. The V and J ends lost 3 bases and 3 bases, in that order; junction bases with no gene match: 4. The CDR3 spans 14 residues. CDR1 is LNHDA, CDR2 SQIVND, per germline (reference sequence). CDR3 coding DNA: TGTGCCAGTAGTATGGCCAGGGGGTACACTGAAGCTTTCTTT. Amino acid sequence: CASSMARGYTEAFF.

The CDR3 reads CASSLGRQGRESEAFF. In DNA, the CDR3 is TGTGCCAGCAGCTTAGGAAGACAGGGACGGGAATCTGAAGCTTTCTTT. The chain carries TRBV7-2 and TRBJ1-1; TRBD1 aligns across 7 bases. Trimming took 1 base from V and 6 from J; bases not matched to a gene: 11. The CDR3 runs to 16 residues. Germline V gene sequence: CDR1 SGHTA, CDR2 FQGNSA.

The V call is TRBV2, the J call TRBJ1-5, with no clear D. CDR1 and CDR2 (germline): SNHLY, FYNNEI. The V and J ends lost 6 bases and 7 bases respectively, with 19 bases between them. This CDR3 has 15 amino acids. The CDR3 protein is CASSDGSLSLQPQHF. The CDR3 region has the DNA TGTGCCAGCAGCGACGGGTCCCTCAGCCTCCAGCCCCAGCATTTT.

The gene calls are TRBV5-4 and TRBJ2-7; the match to TRBD1 covers 12 bases. The junction had 8 bases not matched to a gene; V was cut back by 1 base and J by 3 bases. There are 17 residues in the CDR3. Germline V gives CDR1 SGHNT, CDR2 YYREEE (reference sequence). The CDR3 DNA sequence: TGTGCCAGCAGCTTGCGGAAGGGACAGGGGGCAAGCTACGAGCAGTACTTC. It yields the protein CASSLRKGQGASYEQYF.

The chain carries TRBV5-1 and TRBJ2-1; TRBD2 matches 9 bases. V shed 2 bases, J shed 6 bases, and the junction held 6 bases outside the gene matches. Per germline, CDR1 SGHRS and CDR2 YFSETQ. The length of the CDR3 is 15 residues. The CDR3 DNA reads as TGCGCCAGCAGCTTTGGCGGGAGGGGAATCAATGAGCAGTTCTTC. Protein: CASSFGGRGINEQFF.

This sequence joins TRBV19 and TRBJ1-1, with D maybe TRBD1 (6 bases). V was clipped by 4 bases and J by 6 bases, with 9 bases between them. CDR3 length: 12 residues. In germline, CDR1 is LNHDA, CDR2 SQIVND (reference sequence). CDR3 region: CASSRGGAEAFF. CDR3 DNA sequence: TGTGCCAGTAGTAGAGGGGGGGCTGAAGCTTTCTTT.

The rearrangement links TRBV28 to TRBJ2-1; 7 nucleotides line up with TRBD2. J gave up 2 bases and V 6 bases, and 7 bases lay outside the gene matches. Per the germline V gene, CDR1 is MDHEN and CDR2 is SYDVKM. The CDR3 loop spans 15 amino acids. CDR3 residues: CASRGGRGTYNEQFF. CDR3 nucleotide sequence: TGTGCCAGCAGAGGAGGGCGGGGGACCTACAATGAGCAGTTCTTC.

The gene calls are TRBV2 and TRBJ2-2, with TRBD2 as a possible D gene (6 bases). The CDR3 has 15 residues. CDR1 and CDR2 from the germline V gene are SNHLY and FYNNEI. Deletions cut 4 bases from V and 5 bases from J, with 14 bases between. The CDR3, as DNA: TGTGCCAGCAGTGTCTCGGGACTTCTAACCGGGGAGCTGTTTTTT. It codes for CASSVSGLLTGELFF.

The chain combines TRBV7-9 with TRBJ1-6; no clear D. Germline CDR1 and CDR2: SEHNR and FQNEAQ (reference sequence). The germline V and J ends were trimmed by 5 bases and 6 bases, with 8 bases remaining between them. The CDR3 spans 13 residues. The DNA for the CDR3 is TGTGCCAGCAGCCTACCGGGTAATTCACCCCTCCACTTT. Translated: CASSLPGNSPLHF.

This sequence joins TRBV29-1 and TRBJ2-7; either TRBD1 or TRBD2 may fit D (6 bases each). V was clipped by 0 bases and J by 3 bases, with 12 bases between them. This CDR3 is 14 amino acids long. The germline V gene has CDR1 SQVTM and CDR2 ANQGSEA. CDR3 in DNA: TGCAGCGTTGAAGAAGTGGGGGGCTACTACGAGCAGTACTTC. Translating gives CSVEEVGGYYEQYF.

As for this clone: The sample contains more than one DNA sequence encoding this CDR3. The genes are TRBV27 and TRBJ2-7; D gene ambiguous. The V gene lost 0 bases and the J gene lost 0 bases, with 3 bases spanning the gap. This CDR3 spans 13 amino acids. Germline assignment: CDR1 MNHEY and CDR2 SMNVEV (reference sequence). The CDR3 loop reads CASSLSNSYEQYF. In DNA form, the CDR3 reads TGTGCCAGCAGTTTATCCAACTCCTACGAGCAGTACTTC.

The V call is TRBV2, the J call TRBJ2-1, with TRBD2 identical over 9 bases. The CDR3 sequence is 13 residues long. The junction had 10 bases not matched to a gene; V was cut back by 4 bases and J by 15 bases. The germline V gene has CDR1 SNHLY and CDR2 FYNNEI. As DNA, the CDR3 is TGTGCCAGCAGTGTATTAGCGGGGGAGCGACGGTTCTTC. Its translation: CASSVLAGERRFF.

The genes are TRBV5-1 and TRBJ1-1; TRBD1 matches 7 bases. The CDR3 runs to 16 residues. Trimming at V came to 2 bases and at J to 1 base, leaving 8 bases not matched to a gene. The germline CDR1 and CDR2 sequences are SGHRS and YFSETQ. CDR3 sequence (DNA): TGCGCCAGCAGCTTAAGAACCGGGACAGCGAACACTGAAGCTTTCTTT. As protein: CASSLRTGTANTEAFF.

The V gene is TRBV2, the J gene TRBJ1-6, with 9 bases fitting TRBD1. This CDR3 comprises 15 residues. The ends lost 2 bases at V and 8 bases at J; junction bases unmatched: 4. The germline CDR1 and CDR2 sequences are SNHLY and FYNNEI. CDR3 amino acids: CASSESRQGDSPLHF. For the CDR3, the DNA is TGTGCCAGCAGTGAATCGCGACAGGGGGATTCACCCCTCCACTTT.

This rearrangement joins TRBV4-1 to TRBJ2-3; 8 bases are a match to TRBD2. The V and J ends lost 4 bases and 0 bases, in that order; junction bases with no gene match: 3. CDR1 MGHRA and CDR2 YSYEKL come from the germline V gene. The CDR3 sequence is 15 residues long. This chain's CDR3 is CASSPQRGSTDTQYF. For the CDR3, the DNA is TGCGCCAGCAGCCCTCAGCGGGGGAGCACAGATACGCAGTATTTT.

This chain uses TRBV7-2 with TRBJ2-7, with a possible D match to TRBD1 (5 bases). This CDR3 is built from 13 residues. Deletions cut 2 bases from V and 2 bases from J, with 7 bases between. The germline V gene encodes CDR1 SGHTA and CDR2 FQGNSA. CDR3 DNA sequence: TGTGCCAGCAGCTTATGGGGCCCCTACGAGCAGTACTTC. Protein sequence: CASSLWGPYEQYF.

The CDR3 protein is CASSSGKGSFPGELFF. In nucleotides, the CDR3 is TGCGCCAGCAGCTCTGGGAAGGGATCTTTCCCCGGGGAGCTGTTTTTT. The chain uses TRBV5-1 and TRBJ2-2, with D uncertain. With 3 bases removed from V and 6 bases from J, the gap between germline ends came to 18 bases. CDR3 size: 16 residues. CDR1 and CDR2 (germline): SGHRS, YFSETQ.

V and J are TRBV19 and TRBJ2-4, with D maybe TRBD1 (6 bases). Germline V gene data show CDR1 as LNHDA and CDR2 as SQIVND (reference sequence). V dropped 6 bases and J dropped 8 bases, with 14 bases sitting between them. CDR3 size: 13 residues. This chain's CDR3 is CASSPGKGDIQYF. The CDR3 DNA is TGTGCCAGTAGCCCAGGAAAGGGGGACATTCAGTACTTC.

This clone has just one count. This chain joins TRBV10-3 and TRBJ1-3, with D perhaps matching TRBD1 (6 bases). This CDR3 has 13 amino acids. Trimming took off 4 bases at V and 4 bases at J, with 8 bases between the two ends. Germline CDR1 is ENHRY and CDR2 is SYGVKD. CDR3 loop: CAISAGQGNTIYF. CDR3 bases: TGTGCCATCAGTGCAGGACAGGGAAACACCATATATTTT.

The V and J genes are TRBV11-2 and TRBJ2-3; TRBD2 aligns across 8 bases. The CDR3 runs 14 residues. Germline CDR1 and CDR2: SGHAT and FQNNGV. V shed 10 bases, J shed 2 bases, and the junction held 8 bases outside the gene matches. The CDR3: CATASGGLTDTQYF. The CDR3 coding sequence is TGTGCCACCGCCAGCGGGGGCCTCACAGATACGCAGTATTTT.

The chain uses TRBV2 and TRBJ2-2, with D possibly matching TRBD2 (6 bases). This CDR3 comprises 14 residues. Trimming cost V 4 bases and J 3 bases, with 9 bases left between them. CDR1 and CDR2 from the germline V gene are SNHLY and FYNNEI. The CDR3 here is CASSGDSYTGELFF. For the CDR3, the DNA is TGTGCCAGCAGTGGGGACTCATACACCGGGGAGCTGTTTTTT.